This record covers a single TCR beta chain. These data belong to a study of identical twins. TCRdb re-called the 5' RACE reads through MiXCR, storing one row per CDR3 protein. Of around 650,000 distinct CDR3 sequences in the sample, about 7.6% are singletons; the top ten hold roughly 1.6%. Per the germline V gene, CDR1 is KGHSY and CDR2 is FQNENV. J lost 5 bases, V lost 0 bases, and 3 bases had no gene match. CDR3 length: 15 amino acids. These records were also assigned to another study, of yellow fever vaccine responses in identical twins.

Sequencing input: PBMCs. This sequence joins TRBV16 and TRBJ2-3, with TRBD2 matching over 9 bases. The TCR comes from a woman between 18 and 30 years old in good health. The CDR3, as DNA: TGTGCCAGCAGCCAATCTAGCGGGGGACAAGATACGCAGTATTTT. Encoded protein: CASSQSSGGQDTQYF.